The entry below gives a single TCR beta chain sequence along with its context. Data came from immunoSEQ multiplex PCR; TCRdb stores just in-frame clones and leaves some out. The sample lists fewer than 50,000 clones, approximately 94% seen once, with about 0.74% in the top ten. This specimen comes from a study of control samples from healthy donors and cancer patients. The CDR3 covers 13 residues. The V and J ends lost 5 bases and 5 bases respectively, with 12 bases between them. Germline assignment: CDR1 MGHRA and CDR2 YSYEKL. This TCR was recovered from a man younger than 40 with colorectal cancer. The sequenced material came from PBMCs. This sequence joins TRBV4-1 and TRBJ1-1; D remains ambiguous. DNA of the CDR3: TGCGCCAGCAGCTCAATAGGTTTTACTGAAGCTTTCTTT. This translates into CASSSIGFTEAFF.